The 28 T cell receptor beta chains reported below all come from one sample, sequenced in a study of beta chain features in type 1 diabetes (dated by TCRdb to the late 2010s). General findings and caveats noted by the study authors: Type 1 diabetes patients showed a moderate but significant shortening of TCRB CDR3 length in all four CD4+ subsets.

The method behind the library was the immunoSEQ multiplex PCR assay. All of the isolated RNA was reverse transcribed with the High Capacity cDNA Reverse Transcription Kit, so expressed TCRB transcripts were sequenced. TCRdb took over this immuneACCESS table, retaining in-frame rearrangements with V and J assigned. Such tables are incomplete; in checked studies, under half of the missing clones stem from an unresolved V gene, and the remainder is unexplained. Recorded for this sample are over 150,000 clones; 7.5% to 8.5% of them occurred a single time. Under 0.55% of the sample is in the top ten clones. No antigen is known for these receptors. Input material: central memory CD4+ T cells from blood. Receptors originate from a young man with type 1 diabetes.

This clone was recorded a few times. The chain couples TRBV18 to TRBJ1-2; 7 nucleotides line up with TRBD1. The length of the CDR3 is 13 residues. The ends lost 7 bases at V and 7 bases at J; junction bases unmatched: 9. Germline CDR1 is KGHSH and CDR2 is LQKENI. The CDR3, as DNA: TGTGCCAGCTTACCCGACAGGGTAGGTGGCTACACCTTC. It specifies CASLPDRVGGYTF. Using reference TRBV18 and TRBJ1-2 for the parts outside the CDR3, the full variable domain is NAGVMQNPRHLVRRRGQEARLRCSPMKGHSHVYWYRQLPEEGLKFMVYLQKENIIDESGMPKERFSAEFPKEGPSILRIQQVVRGDSAAYFCASLPDRVGGYTFGSGTRLTVV.

This clone appeared a few times. This chain connects TRBV7-2 to TRBJ1-5; D possibly corresponds to TRBD1 (5 bases). Looked up from germline, CDR1 is SGHTA and CDR2 is FQGNSA. The length of the CDR3 is 14 residues. Between the trimmed V and J ends, which lost 3 bases and 6 bases, there was a span of 12 bases. The CDR3 reads CASSLGRMAQPQHF. CDR3 sequence (DNA): TGTGCCAGCAGCTTGGGGCGGATGGCTCAGCCCCAGCATTTT.

The CDR3 DNA is TGTGCCAGCAGCCGGGATTCAGGGGCACTCTCTGGAAACACCATATATTTT. It yields the protein CASSRDSGALSGNTIYF. The chain joins TRBV5-4 to TRBJ1-3; D is perhaps TRBD1 (6 bases). The CDR3 consists of 17 residues. CDR1 SGHNT and CDR2 YYREEE come from the germline V gene (reference sequence). V dropped 4 bases and J dropped 0 bases, with 17 bases sitting between them. The whole variable domain, remainder taken from reference TRBV5-4 and TRBJ1-3, is ETGVTQSPTHLIKTRGQQVTLRCSSQSGHNTVSWYQQALGQGPQFIFQYYREEENGRGNFPPRFSGLQFPNYSSELNVNALELDDSALYLCASSRDSGALSGNTIYFGEGSWLTVV.

This clone has only a few counts. The chain joins TRBV30 to TRBJ1-1; D remains unclear. The ends were cut back, 4 bases at V and 3 bases at J, with 18 bases in the middle. CDR1 is GTSNPN and CDR2 is SVGIG in the germline V gene (reference sequence). The CDR3 length is 15 residues. Here the CDR3 reads CAWTGLSHPYTEAFF. Here the CDR3 DNA reads TGTGCCTGGACCGGACTGTCGCACCCTTACACTGAAGCTTTCTTT.

This chain joins TRBV10-3 and TRBJ2-1; 7 bases agree with TRBD2. The V gene's germline CDR1 is ENHRY and CDR2 SYGVKD. The CDR3 is made up of 14 amino acids. Trimming took 6 bases from V and 5 from J; bases not matched to a gene: 7. The chain's CDR3 is CAIRGAGVNNEQFF. In nucleotides, the CDR3 is TGTGCCATCAGGGGCGCGGGAGTCAACAATGAGCAGTTCTTC.

This clone has a handful of counts. The chain recombines TRBV7-2 with TRBJ2-1, with 14 nucleotides matching TRBD2. This CDR3 is built from 19 residues. Germline V CDR1 and CDR2: SGHTA, FQGNSA. V was pared by 5 bases and J by 0 bases, with 9 bases of the junction left unmatched. In DNA, the CDR3 is TGTGCCAGCAGCCTAGGACTAGCGGGGGGATCTTTCTCCTACAATGAGCAGTTCTTC. Protein product: CASSLGLAGGSFSYNEQFF.

This chain uses TRBV5-4 with TRBJ2-5; perhaps TRBD1 as D (5 bases). CDR1 is SGHNT and CDR2 is YYREEE in the germline V gene (reference sequence). Trimming removed 4 bases at V and 1 base at J, with 11 bases between. The CDR3 sequence is 14 residues long. The CDR3 is CASSTRQPQETQYF. In DNA form, the CDR3 reads TGTGCCAGCAGCACAAGACAGCCCCAAGAGACCCAGTACTTC. The full variable domain, with the rest looked up from reference TRBV5-4 and TRBJ2-5, is ETGVTQSPTHLIKTRGQQVTLRCSSQSGHNTVSWYQQALGQGPQFIFQYYREEENGRGNFPPRFSGLQFPNYSSELNVNALELDDSALYLCASSTRQPQETQYFGPGTRLLVL.

In its sample, this clone was seen a few times. J is TRBJ1-5 and V is TRBV5-1; 7 positions agree with TRBD1. Losses at the gene ends were 1 base for V and 3 bases for J; bases not matched to a gene: 4. Germline V gene data show CDR1 as SGHRS and CDR2 as YFSETQ. This CDR3 region has 15 residues. For the CDR3, the DNA is TGCGCCAGCAGCTTGCTGGGACAGTTCAATCAGCCCCAGCATTTT. Protein product: CASSLLGQFNQPQHF.

The V call is TRBV4-3, the J call TRBJ2-6; the D is unclear. V lost 2 bases and J 0 bases, leaving 5 bases between the germline ends. Per the germline V gene, CDR1 is LGHNA and CDR2 is YSLEER. The CDR3 covers 15 residues. The CDR3 protein is CASSQISSGANVLTF. CDR3 DNA sequence: TGCGCCAGCAGCCAAATATCCTCTGGGGCCAACGTCCTGACTTTC.

The chain is built from TRBV30 and TRBJ2-5, with 13 positions matching TRBD2. Germline V gene sequence: CDR1 GTSNPN, CDR2 SVGIG (reference sequence). The CDR3 consists of 17 residues. With 0 bases clipped from V and 2 bases from J, the junction kept 6 bases outside the gene matches. CDR3 sequence: CAWSVWLTSGRQETQYF. The CDR3 DNA follows: TGTGCCTGGAGTGTCTGGCTGACTAGCGGGAGGCAAGAGACCCAGTACTTC.

This clone was seen more than once but under ten times. The chain couples TRBV28 to TRBJ2-3; 15 nucleotides match TRBD2. J was trimmed by 2 bases and V by 2 bases; bases with no gene match: 11. There are 20 residues in the CDR3. From germline, CDR1 is MDHEN and CDR2 SYDVKM. For the CDR3, the DNA is TGTGCCAGCAGTTTACCGGGACTAGCGGGGGGTACAAGAAACACAGATACGCAGTATTTT. Its protein product is CASSLPGLAGGTRNTDTQYF.

The gene calls are TRBV7-2 and TRBJ2-3, with 9 bases lining up with TRBD1. The V and J ends lost 2 bases and 4 bases, in that order; junction bases with no gene match: 7. Germline V gives CDR1 SGHTA, CDR2 FQGNSA. The CDR3 is made up of 16 amino acids. CDR3 loop: CASSLQGTGIADTQYF. CDR3 in DNA: TGTGCCAGCAGCTTACAGGGGACAGGGATTGCAGATACGCAGTATTTT.

This clone was recorded a few times. The CDR3 here is CASSLAGTGLEQYF. The CDR3 nucleotides read TGTGCCAGCAGTTTGGCCGGGACAGGGTTAGAGCAGTACTTC. The rearrangement uses TRBV27 and TRBJ2-7, with TRBD1 matching 9 bases. The germline gives CDR1 MNHEY, CDR2 SMNVEV (reference sequence). The CDR3 totals 14 residues. V lost 3 bases and J lost 7; bases outside the gene matches: 7.

The V and J genes are TRBV7-2 and TRBJ2-5, with D maybe TRBD2 (6 bases). There are 14 residues in the CDR3. Trimming took 5 bases from V and 6 from J, leaving 16 bases between them. CDR1 is SGHTA, CDR2 FQGNSA, per germline. The CDR3 DNA reads as TGTGCCAGCAGCACAATTCTACGGGGGAAGACCCAGTACTTC. Its translation: CASSTILRGKTQYF.

V and J are TRBV9 and TRBJ2-7, with 10 bases fitting TRBD2. J was trimmed by 4 bases and V by 0 bases; bases with no gene match: 7. CDR1 SGDLS and CDR2 YYNGEE come from the germline V gene. CDR3 length: 16 amino acids. CDR3 bases: TGTGCCAGCAGCGTAGCCGGACTAGCGGACCGATACGAGCAGTACTTC. The encoded protein is CASSVAGLADRYEQYF.

This clone appeared a few times. The chain links TRBV30 to TRBJ2-1; TRBD2 agrees at 11 bases. The CDR3 has 14 amino acids. In germline, CDR1 is GTSNPN, CDR2 SVGIG (reference sequence). Trimming cost V 6 bases and J 3 bases; bases outside gene matches: 4. CDR3 DNA: TGTGCCTGCCCGACTAGCGGGAACTACAATGAGCAGTTCTTC. Its protein product is CACPTSGNYNEQFF.

This chain links TRBV9 with TRBJ2-2; no clear D gene. CDR1 is SGDLS and CDR2 is YYNGEE in the germline V gene. This CDR3 contains 15 residues. V lost 0 bases and J lost 1, with 7 bases in between. In DNA, the CDR3 is TGTGCCAGCAGCGTAGGACCGGGGAACACCGGGGAGCTGTTTTTT. It specifies CASSVGPGNTGELFF.

This clone was seen a handful of times. This chain joins TRBV9 and TRBJ1-5; 7 positions match TRBD1. CDR3 length equals 14 residues. Germline CDR1 and CDR2: SGDLS and YYNGEE. The V and J ends lost 2 bases and 6 bases, in that order; junction bases with no gene match: 5. The CDR3 nucleotides are TGTGCCAGCAGCGTCGGGACAGTCAGTCAGCCCCAGCATTTT. It is translated as CASSVGTVSQPQHF.

This clone has more than one count but fewer than ten. The chain uses TRBV7-2 and TRBJ1-2; tentative D call: TRBD1 (5 bases). This CDR3 is built from 14 residues. In germline, CDR1 is SGHTA, CDR2 FQGNSA. V was pared by 9 bases and J by 4 bases, with 18 bases between. CDR3 protein: CASTGGVRAYGYTF. CDR3 coding DNA: TGTGCCAGTACGGGGGGAGTAAGGGCCTATGGCTACACCTTC.

The gene calls are TRBV5-1 and TRBJ2-1; D is perhaps TRBD2 (5 bases). The V end lost 0 bases, the J end lost 5 bases, and 6 bases lay between the germline ends. The CDR3 loop spans 13 amino acids. Germline V lookup: CDR1 SGHRS, CDR2 YFSETQ. The CDR3 bases are TGCGCCAGCAGCTTGGGGCGGGACAATGAGCAGTTCTTC. It specifies CASSLGRDNEQFF. Full variable domain (missing parts from reference TRBV5-1 and TRBJ2-1): KAGVTQTPRYLIKTRGQQVTLSCSPISGHRSVSWYQQTPGQGLQFLFEYFSETQRNKGNFPGRFSGRQFSNSRSEMNVSTLELGDSALYLCASSLGRDNEQFFGPGTRLTVL.

The chain is built from TRBV29-1 and TRBJ1-5, with unresolved D. V shed 8 bases and J shed 7 bases, with 18 bases lying between them. The CDR3 is 13 residues long. Germline CDR1 reads SQVTM; CDR2 reads ANQGSEA. This chain's CDR3 is CSLIHWRGQPQHF. The CDR3 DNA reads TGCAGCCTCATTCATTGGCGCGGGCAGCCCCAGCATTTT.

The rearrangement joins TRBV11-2 to TRBJ2-1; D perhaps matches TRBD2 (6 bases). The CDR3 spans 15 residues. Germline CDR1 and CDR2: SGHAT and FQNNGV. Trimming shortened V by 8 bases and J by 3 bases, and 17 bases separated the two germline ends. The CDR3 protein is CASSRGVGIYNEQFF. CDR3 bases: TGTGCCAGCTCCCGCGGGGTTGGAATCTACAATGAGCAGTTCTTC.

The rearrangement links TRBV7-2 to TRBJ2-5; 9 bases agree with TRBD2. J gave up 4 bases and V 4 bases, and 7 bases lay outside the gene matches. The germline V gene encodes CDR1 SGHTA and CDR2 FQGNSA. The CDR3 has 15 amino acids. The DNA of the CDR3 is TGTGCCAGCAGCTACCAGCGGGGGGTTGGAGAGACCCAGTACTTC. The encoded protein is CASSYQRGVGETQYF.

This chain connects TRBV5-1 to TRBJ2-5; possible D gene TRBD1, 6 bases. There are 14 residues in the CDR3. Trimming removed 4 bases from V and 0 bases from J, with 10 bases in between. Germline CDR1 and CDR2: SGHRS and YFSETQ. The CDR3 bases are TGCGCCAGCAGCGGGACACCTTACCAAGAGACCCAGTACTTC. Its translation: CASSGTPYQETQYF.

This clone was counted between two and nine times. This chain's CDR3 is CASSQDVSGYEQYF. The DNA for the CDR3 is TGTGCCAGCAGCCAAGATGTATCGGGGTACGAGCAGTACTTC. The rearrangement uses TRBV4-2 and TRBJ2-7, with a tentative D call TRBD2 (5 bases). The length of the CDR3 is 14 residues. Germline V gene data show CDR1 as LGHNA and CDR2 as YNFKEQ. The ends were cut back, 0 bases at V and 4 bases at J, with 10 bases in the middle.

This clone was recorded a few times. V is TRBV6-5 and J is TRBJ1-2; D possibly corresponds to TRBD1 (6 bases). CDR1 MNHEY and CDR2 SVGAGI come from the germline V gene. V gave up 2 bases and J gave up 5 bases, with 12 bases separating them. The length of the CDR3 is 14 residues. CDR3 in amino acids: CASSYQQGRYGYTF. The CDR3 DNA reads as TGTGCCAGCAGTTACCAACAGGGCCGGTATGGCTACACCTTC.

This clone has more than one count but fewer than ten. The rearrangement uses TRBV2 and TRBJ2-7; TRBD2 matches at 12 bases. V shed 6 bases and J 3 bases; nucleotides not matched to a gene: 3. This CDR3 has 14 amino acids. The germline V gene encodes CDR1 SNHLY and CDR2 FYNNEI. CDR3 bases: TGTGCCAGCAGGACGACTAGCGGGGGCTACGAGCAGTACTTC. It codes for CASRTTSGGYEQYF.

Only a few counts were recorded for this clone. The V gene is TRBV27, the J gene TRBJ2-7; 8 bases fit TRBD1. The germline CDR1 and CDR2 sequences are MNHEY and SMNVEV (reference sequence). Unmatched junction bases numbered 6, after V lost 1 base and J lost 7 bases. The CDR3 length is 14 residues. The CDR3 is CASSLWQGAREQYF. The DNA of the CDR3 is TGTGCCAGCAGTTTATGGCAGGGGGCACGGGAGCAGTACTTC.